These 4 T cell receptor beta chains share one sample of origin, sequenced in a study of immune heterogeneity within non-small cell lung tumors. Bulk tumor genomic DNA served as template, at 600 ng per sample. Primary tumors were biopsied several times each, far apart, intraoperatively. Surgery that was curative in intent was performed on patients with untreated, newly diagnosed non-small cell lung cancer. With 32 V and 13 J primers, multiplex PCR amplified the TCR beta CDR3. TCRdb processed the multiplex PCR reads anew with MiXCR; each CDR3 protein has one entry. In the table there are 10,000 or so distinct CDR3 sequences, just under 30% of which are singletons. The sequencing input was lung tumor tissue. These receptors originate from a woman between 50 and 59 years old with non-small cell lung cancer.

In this sample, this clonotype turned up a few times. The genes are TRBV12-3 or TRBV12-4 and TRBJ2-1; perhaps TRBD2 as D (6 bases). Deletions cut 5 bases from V and 3 bases from J, with 14 bases between. The CDR3 contains 15 residues. The CDR3 DNA is TGTGCCAGCAGTCCCGGAGGGTCCGGCTACAATGAGCAGTTCTTC. Its translation: CASSPGGSGYNEQFF.

This clonotype was counted many times. The V gene is TRBV20-1, the J gene TRBJ1-4; D may be TRBD1 (5 bases). The V gene's germline CDR1 is DFQATT and CDR2 SNEGSKA (reference sequence). V was shortened by 6 bases and J by 8 bases, with 16 bases between the two germline ends. The CDR3 length is 13 residues. CDR3 loop: CSAPAGGTEKLFF. The CDR3 DNA reads TGCAGTGCCCCGGCCGGGGGAACCGAAAAACTGTTTTTT.

A remark on this clonotype: One base away lies a much larger clone, so this may be a sequencing read error. The rearrangement links TRBV29-1 to TRBJ2-6; D is ambiguous. This CDR3 spans 12 amino acids. Trimming took 8 bases from V and 0 from J, leaving 5 bases between them. Germline assignment: CDR1 SQVTM and CDR2 ANQGSEA. CDR3 sequence (DNA): TGCAGCTCCGGCTCTGGGGCCAACGTCCTGACTTTC. As protein: CSSGSGANVLTF.

This clonotype rates as medium-sized. The chain is built from TRBV19 and TRBJ2-7; 8 bases are a match to TRBD1. This CDR3 spans 15 amino acids. Germline-derived CDR1 and CDR2 are LNHDA and SQIVND (reference sequence). Trimming at V came to 7 bases and at J to 7 bases, leaving 15 bases not matched to a gene. In DNA, the CDR3 is TGTGCCAGTACTCCTTCTGGGACAGGAATGGTGGAGCAGTACTTC. The encoded protein is CASTPSGTGMVEQYF.